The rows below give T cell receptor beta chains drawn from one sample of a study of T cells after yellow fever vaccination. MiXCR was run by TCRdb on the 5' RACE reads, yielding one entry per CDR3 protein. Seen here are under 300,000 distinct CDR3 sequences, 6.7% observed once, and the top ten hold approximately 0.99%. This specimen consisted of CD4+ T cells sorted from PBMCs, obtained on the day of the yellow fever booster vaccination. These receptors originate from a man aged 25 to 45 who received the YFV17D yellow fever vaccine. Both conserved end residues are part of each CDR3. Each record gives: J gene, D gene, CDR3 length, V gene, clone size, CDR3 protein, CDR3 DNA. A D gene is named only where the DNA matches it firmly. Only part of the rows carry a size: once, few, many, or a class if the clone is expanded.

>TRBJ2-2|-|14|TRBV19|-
CASSIGQDTGELFF
TGTGCCAGTAGTATAGGCCAGGACACCGGGGAGCTGTTTTTT
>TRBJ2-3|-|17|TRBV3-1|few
CASSQRASGTTTDTQYF
TGTGCCAGCAGCCAGAGGGCCTCCGGGACCACCACAGATACGCAGTATTTT
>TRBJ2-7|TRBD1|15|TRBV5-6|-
CASSEDRGHGYEQYF
TGTGCCAGCAGCGAAGACAGGGGCCACGGCTACGAGCAGTACTTC
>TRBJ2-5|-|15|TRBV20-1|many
CSARDDQDFQETQYF
TGCAGTGCTAGAGATGATCAGGACTTCCAAGAGACCCAGTACTTC
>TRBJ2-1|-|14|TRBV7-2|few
CASSLAPVVNEQFF
TGTGCCAGCAGCTTAGCGCCGGTCGTCAATGAGCAGTTCTTC
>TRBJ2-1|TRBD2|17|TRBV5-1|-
CASSLGRGTSDYNEQLF
TGCGCCAGCAGCTTGGGGAGAGGGACTAGCGACTACAATGAGCAGCTCTTC
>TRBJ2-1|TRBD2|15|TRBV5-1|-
CASSKGLAGIDEQFF
TGCGCCAGCAGCAAGGGCCTAGCGGGTATCGATGAGCAGTTCTTC
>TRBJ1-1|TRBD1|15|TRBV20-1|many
CSARSQGRPNTEAFF
TGCAGTGCTAGATCACAGGGGAGACCGAACACTGAAGCTTTCTTT
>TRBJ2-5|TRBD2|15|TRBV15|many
CATSRMGAGGETQYF
TGTGCCACCAGCAGGATGGGAGCGGGAGGAGAGACCCAGTACTTC
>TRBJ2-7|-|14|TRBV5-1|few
CASSLADTSYEQYF
TGCGCCAGCAGCTTGGCCGACACCTCCTACGAGCAGTACTTC
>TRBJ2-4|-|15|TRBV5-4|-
CASSYVGAAKNIQYF
TGTGCCAGCAGCTACGTAGGAGCGGCCAAAAACATTCAGTACTTC
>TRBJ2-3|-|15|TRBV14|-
CASSQETGQTDTQYF
TGTGCCAGCAGCCAAGAGACCGGACAAACAGATACGCAGTATTTT
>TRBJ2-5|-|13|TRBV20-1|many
CSAGIGGLETQYF
TGCAGTGCAGGGATAGGGGGATTGGAGACCCAGTACTTC
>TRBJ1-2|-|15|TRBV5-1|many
CASSSFQGGNYGYTF
TGCGCCAGCAGCAGTTTTCAGGGAGGAAACTATGGCTACACCTTC
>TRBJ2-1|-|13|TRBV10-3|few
CAIKGIAYNEQFF
TGTGCCATCAAGGGAATAGCCTACAATGAGCAGTTCTTC